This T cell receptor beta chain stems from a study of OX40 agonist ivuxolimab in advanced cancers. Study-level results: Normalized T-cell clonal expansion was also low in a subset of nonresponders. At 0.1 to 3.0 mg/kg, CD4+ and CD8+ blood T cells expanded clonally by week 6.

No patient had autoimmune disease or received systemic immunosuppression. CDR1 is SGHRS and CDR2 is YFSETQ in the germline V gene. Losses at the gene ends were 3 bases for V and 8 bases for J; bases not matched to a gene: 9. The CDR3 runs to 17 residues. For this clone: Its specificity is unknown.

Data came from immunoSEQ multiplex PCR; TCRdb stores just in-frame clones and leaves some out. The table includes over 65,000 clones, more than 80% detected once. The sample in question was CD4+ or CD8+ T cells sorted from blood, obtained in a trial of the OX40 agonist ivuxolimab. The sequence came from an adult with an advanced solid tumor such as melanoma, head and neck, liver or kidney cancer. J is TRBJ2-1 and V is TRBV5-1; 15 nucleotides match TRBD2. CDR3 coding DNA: TGCGCCAGCAGCTCAGGACTAGCGGGGGGGAAGGTTGATGAGCAGTTCTTC. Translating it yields CASSSGLAGGKVDEQFF. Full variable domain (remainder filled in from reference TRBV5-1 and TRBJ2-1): KAGVTQTPRYLIKTRGQQVTLSCSPISGHRSVSWYQQTPGQGLQFLFEYFSETQRNKGNFPGRFSGRQFSNSRSEMNVSTLELGDSALYLCASSSGLAGGKVDEQFFGPGTRLTVL.